This T cell receptor beta chain came from a study of blood T cells in healthy people across ages. A second roughly 6 to 12 cycle PCR used barcoded and J-beta primers. A template-switch adaptor with 12 random nucleotides tagged each cDNA molecule. TCRdb passed the 5' RACE reads through MiXCR, listing each CDR3 protein once. The sample contains 1,300,000 or so distinct CDR3 sequences, 59% of which appear only once. This clonotype showed up just a few times. One end of the junction does not line up with germline, which may come from a read error. The germline V gene has CDR1 MGHRA and CDR2 YSYEKL. The CDR3 is made up of 14 amino acids.

The receptor was derived from a man between 18 and 29 years old in good health. The chain combines TRBV4-1 with TRBJ2-5; 7 positions agree with TRBD1. Material for sequencing was blood. The CDR3 protein is CASSEERGHETQYF. The CDR3 nucleotides are TGCGCCAGCAGCGAAGAAAGGGGGCACGAGACCCAGTACTTC.